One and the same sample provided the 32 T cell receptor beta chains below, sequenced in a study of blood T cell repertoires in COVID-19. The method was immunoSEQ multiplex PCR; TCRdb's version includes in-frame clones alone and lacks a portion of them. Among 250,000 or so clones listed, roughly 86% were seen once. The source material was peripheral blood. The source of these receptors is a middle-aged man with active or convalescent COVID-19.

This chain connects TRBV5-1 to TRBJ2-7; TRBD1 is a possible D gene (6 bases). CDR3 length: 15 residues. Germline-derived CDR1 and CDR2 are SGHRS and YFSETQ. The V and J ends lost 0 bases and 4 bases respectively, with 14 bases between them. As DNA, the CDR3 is TGCGCCAGCAGCTTGGAACCACAGGGTCGGTACGAGCAGTACTTC. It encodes CASSLEPQGRYEQYF.

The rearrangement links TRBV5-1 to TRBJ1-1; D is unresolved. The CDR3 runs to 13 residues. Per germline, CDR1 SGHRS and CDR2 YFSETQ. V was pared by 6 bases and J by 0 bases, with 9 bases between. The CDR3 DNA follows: TGCGCCAGCATCGCGGAGATGAACACTGAAGCTTTCTTT. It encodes CASIAEMNTEAFF.

The CDR3 coding sequence is TGTGCCAGCAGCACCAAGACAGGGCCGGCAGAGCAGTACTTC. Translated: CASSTKTGPAEQYF. The chain employs TRBV5-4 and TRBJ2-7, with TRBD1 identical over 7 bases. The ends lost 4 bases at V and 7 bases at J; junction bases unmatched: 11. Per the germline V gene, CDR1 is SGHNT and CDR2 is YYREEE (reference sequence). The CDR3 covers 14 residues. The complete variable domain, with remaining parts taken from reference TRBV5-4 and TRBJ2-7, reads ETGVTQSPTHLIKTRGQQVTLRCSSQSGHNTVSWYQQALGQGPQFIFQYYREEENGRGNFPPRFSGLQFPNYSSELNVNALELDDSALYLCASSTKTGPAEQYFGPGTRLTVT.

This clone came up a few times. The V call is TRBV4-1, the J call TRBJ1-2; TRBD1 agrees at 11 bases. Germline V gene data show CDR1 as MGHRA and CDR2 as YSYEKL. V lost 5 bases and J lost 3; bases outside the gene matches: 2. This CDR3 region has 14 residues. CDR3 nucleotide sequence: TGCGCCAGCAGCACGGGACAGGGGGACTATGGCTACACCTTC. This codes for CASSTGQGDYGYTF.

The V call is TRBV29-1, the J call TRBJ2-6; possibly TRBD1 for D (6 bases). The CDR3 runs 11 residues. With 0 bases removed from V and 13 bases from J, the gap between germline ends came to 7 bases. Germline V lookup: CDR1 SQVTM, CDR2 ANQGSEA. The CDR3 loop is CSVEDQGVLTF. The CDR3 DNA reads TGCAGCGTTGAAGATCAGGGGGTCCTGACTTTC.

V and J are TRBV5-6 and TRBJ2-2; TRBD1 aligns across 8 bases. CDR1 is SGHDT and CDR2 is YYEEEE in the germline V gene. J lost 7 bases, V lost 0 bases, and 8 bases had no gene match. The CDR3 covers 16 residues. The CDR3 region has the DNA TGTGCCAGCAGCTTGGGACAGGGGAATTTTATCGGGGAGCTGTTTTTT. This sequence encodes CASSLGQGNFIGELFF.

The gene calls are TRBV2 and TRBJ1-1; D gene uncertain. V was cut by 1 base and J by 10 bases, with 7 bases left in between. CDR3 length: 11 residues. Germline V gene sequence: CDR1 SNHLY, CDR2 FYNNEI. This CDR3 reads CASSEDSGAFF. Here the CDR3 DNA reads TGTGCCAGCAGTGAAGACTCGGGAGCTTTCTTT.

CDR3 DNA sequence: TGTGCCAGCAGCATGTACGACAGGGGCGTCCTCGGTGAGCAGTTCTTC. Protein product: CASSMYDRGVLGEQFF. The chain is built from TRBV7-7 and TRBJ2-1, with 8 nucleotides matching TRBD1. The CDR3 is 16 amino acids. CDR1 and CDR2 from the germline V gene are SSHAT and FNYEAQ (reference sequence). V dropped 5 bases and J dropped 9; count of bases not matched to a gene: 15.

The CDR3 here is CASTVLAGATDTQYF. In nucleotides, the CDR3 is TGTGCCAGTACCGTCTTAGCGGGAGCGACAGATACGCAGTATTTT. V and J are TRBV19 and TRBJ2-3, with TRBD2 matching 9 bases. The CDR3 is 15 residues long. J was trimmed by 3 bases and V by 7 bases; bases with no gene match: 8. Per the germline V gene, CDR1 is LNHDA and CDR2 is SQIVND (reference sequence).

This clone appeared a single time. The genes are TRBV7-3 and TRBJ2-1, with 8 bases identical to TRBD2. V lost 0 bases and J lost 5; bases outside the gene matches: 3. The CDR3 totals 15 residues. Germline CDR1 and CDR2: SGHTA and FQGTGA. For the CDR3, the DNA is TGTGCCAGCAGCTTAACTAGCGGGATCAACAATGAGCAGTTCTTC. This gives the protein CASSLTSGINNEQFF.

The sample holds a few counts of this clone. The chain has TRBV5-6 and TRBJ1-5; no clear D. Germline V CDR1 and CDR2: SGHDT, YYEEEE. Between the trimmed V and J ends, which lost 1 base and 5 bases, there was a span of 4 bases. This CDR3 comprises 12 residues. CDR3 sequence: CASSLLYQPQHF. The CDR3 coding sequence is TGTGCCAGCAGCTTGCTATATCAGCCCCAGCATTTT.

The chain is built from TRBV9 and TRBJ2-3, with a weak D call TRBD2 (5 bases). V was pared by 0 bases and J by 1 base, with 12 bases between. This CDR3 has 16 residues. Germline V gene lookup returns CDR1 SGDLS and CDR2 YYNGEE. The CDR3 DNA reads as TGTGCCAGCAGCGTAGTTGACGGGCGGGGCACAGATACGCAGTATTTT. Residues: CASSVVDGRGTDTQYF.

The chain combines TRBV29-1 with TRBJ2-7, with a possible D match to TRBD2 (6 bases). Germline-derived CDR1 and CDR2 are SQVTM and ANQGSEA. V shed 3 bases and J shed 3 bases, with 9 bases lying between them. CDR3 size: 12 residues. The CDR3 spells CSVETRDYEQYF. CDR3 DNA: TGCAGCGTTGAGACGCGGGACTACGAGCAGTACTTC.

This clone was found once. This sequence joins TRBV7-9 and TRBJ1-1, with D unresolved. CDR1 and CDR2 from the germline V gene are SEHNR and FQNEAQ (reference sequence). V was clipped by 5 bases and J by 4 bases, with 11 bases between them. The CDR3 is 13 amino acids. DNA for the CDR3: TGTGCCAGCAGCCTTCTTTTTAGCACTGAAGCTTTCTTT. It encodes CASSLLFSTEAFF.

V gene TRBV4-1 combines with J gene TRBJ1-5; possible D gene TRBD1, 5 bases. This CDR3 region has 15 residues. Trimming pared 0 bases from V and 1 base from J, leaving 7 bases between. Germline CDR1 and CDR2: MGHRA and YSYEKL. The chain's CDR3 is CASSQENRSNQPQHF. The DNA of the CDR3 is TGCGCCAGCAGCCAAGAAAACAGGAGCAATCAGCCCCAGCATTTT.

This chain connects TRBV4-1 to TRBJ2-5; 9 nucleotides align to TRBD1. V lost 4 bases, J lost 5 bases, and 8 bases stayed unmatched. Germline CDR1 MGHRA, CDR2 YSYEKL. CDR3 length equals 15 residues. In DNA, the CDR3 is TGCGCCAGCAGCCGCGGGACAGGGCTGGGGGAGACCCAGTACTTC. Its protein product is CASSRGTGLGETQYF.

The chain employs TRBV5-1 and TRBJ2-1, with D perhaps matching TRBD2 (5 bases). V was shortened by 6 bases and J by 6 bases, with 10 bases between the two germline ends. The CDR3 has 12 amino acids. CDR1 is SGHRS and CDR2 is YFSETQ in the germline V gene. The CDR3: CASKRESNEQFF. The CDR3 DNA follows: TGCGCCAGCAAGAGGGAATCCAATGAGCAGTTCTTC.

CDR3 nucleotide sequence: TGTGCCAGCAGTTACTCGAGACCAGCGGACTATGGCTACACCTTC. As protein: CASSYSRPADYGYTF. J is TRBJ1-2 and V is TRBV6-5; no firm D call. The ends were cut back, 0 bases at V and 3 bases at J, with 11 bases in the middle. Per germline, CDR1 MNHEY and CDR2 SVGAGI. The CDR3 length is 15 residues.

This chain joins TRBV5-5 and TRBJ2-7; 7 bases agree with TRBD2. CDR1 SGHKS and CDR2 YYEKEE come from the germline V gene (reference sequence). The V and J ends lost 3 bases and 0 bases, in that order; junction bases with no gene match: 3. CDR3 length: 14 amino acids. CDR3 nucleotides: TGTGCCAGCAGCTGGGGACTAAGCTCCTACGAGCAGTACTTC. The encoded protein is CASSWGLSSYEQYF. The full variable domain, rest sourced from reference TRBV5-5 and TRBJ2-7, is DAGVTQSPTHLIKTRGQQVTLRCSPISGHKSVSWYQQVLGQGPQFIFQYYEKEERGRGNFPDRFSARQFPNYSSELNVNALLLGDSALYLCASSWGLSSYEQYFGPGTRLTVT.

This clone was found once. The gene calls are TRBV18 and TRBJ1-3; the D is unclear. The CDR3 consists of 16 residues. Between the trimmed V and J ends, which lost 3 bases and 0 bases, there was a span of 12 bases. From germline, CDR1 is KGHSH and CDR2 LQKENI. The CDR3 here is CASSPLSTASGNTIYF. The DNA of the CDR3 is TGTGCCAGCTCACCTTTGTCCACTGCCTCTGGAAACACCATATATTTT.

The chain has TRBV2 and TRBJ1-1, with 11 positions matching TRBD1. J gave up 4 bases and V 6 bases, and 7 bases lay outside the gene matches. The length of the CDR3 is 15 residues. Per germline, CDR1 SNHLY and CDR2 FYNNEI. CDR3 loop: CASRFGQGAGTEAFF. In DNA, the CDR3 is TGTGCCAGCAGGTTCGGACAGGGGGCCGGCACTGAAGCTTTCTTT.

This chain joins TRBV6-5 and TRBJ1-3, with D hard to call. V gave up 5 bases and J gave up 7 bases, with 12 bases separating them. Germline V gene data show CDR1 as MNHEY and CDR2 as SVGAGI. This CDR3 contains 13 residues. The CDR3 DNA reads TGTGCCAGCAGTCAAACCCTCAGGAACACCATATATTTT. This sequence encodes CASSQTLRNTIYF.

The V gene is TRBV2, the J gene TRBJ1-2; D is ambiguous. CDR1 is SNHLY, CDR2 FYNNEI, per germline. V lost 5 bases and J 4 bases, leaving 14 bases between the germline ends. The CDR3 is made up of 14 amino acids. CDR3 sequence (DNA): TGTGCCAGCAGTTTACCGAATGAGGGCTATGGCTACACCTTC. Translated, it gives CASSLPNEGYGYTF.

The CDR3 DNA is TGTGCCAGCAGAAAGGGAGGCGCCGGGGAGCTGTTTTTT. Protein: CASRKGGAGELFF. This chain joins TRBV2 and TRBJ2-2; weak D call: TRBD2 (6 bases). Germline V lookup: CDR1 SNHLY, CDR2 FYNNEI. The CDR3 totals 13 residues. Trimming pared 6 bases from V and 6 bases from J, leaving 11 bases between.

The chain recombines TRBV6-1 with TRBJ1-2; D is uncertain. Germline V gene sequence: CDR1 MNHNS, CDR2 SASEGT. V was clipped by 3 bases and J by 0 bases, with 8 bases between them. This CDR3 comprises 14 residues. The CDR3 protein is CASSELSTNYGYTF. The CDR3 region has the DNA TGTGCCAGCAGTGAGTTGTCTACTAACTATGGCTACACCTTC.

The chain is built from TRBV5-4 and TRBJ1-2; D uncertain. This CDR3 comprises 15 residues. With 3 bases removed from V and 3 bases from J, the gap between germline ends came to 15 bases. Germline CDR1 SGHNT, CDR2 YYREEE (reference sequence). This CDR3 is CASSSDSQGDYGYTF. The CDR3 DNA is TGTGCCAGCAGCTCGGACTCCCAAGGCGACTATGGCTACACCTTC.

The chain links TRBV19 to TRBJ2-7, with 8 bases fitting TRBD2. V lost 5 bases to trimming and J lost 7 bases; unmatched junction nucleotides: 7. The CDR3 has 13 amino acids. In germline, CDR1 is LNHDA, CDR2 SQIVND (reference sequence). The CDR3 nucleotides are TGTGCCAGTAGTTCCCCGTCGGGGGGGGAGCAGTACTTC. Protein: CASSSPSGGEQYF.

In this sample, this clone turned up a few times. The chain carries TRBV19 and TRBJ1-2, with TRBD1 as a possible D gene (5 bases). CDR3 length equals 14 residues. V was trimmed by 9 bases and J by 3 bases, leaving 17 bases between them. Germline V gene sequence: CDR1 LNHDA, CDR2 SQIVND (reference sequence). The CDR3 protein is CASLQPGVDYGYTF. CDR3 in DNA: TGTGCCAGCCTCCAACCGGGGGTGGACTATGGCTACACCTTC.

In nucleotides, the CDR3 is TGCAGCGTTCGCACAGGACAGGGACTAGCGGGAGGTTACATTCAGTACTTC. Protein: CSVRTGQGLAGGYIQYF. The rearrangement links TRBV29-1 to TRBJ2-4; 15 bases line up with TRBD2. Germline V gives CDR1 SQVTM, CDR2 ANQGSEA. CDR3 length: 17 amino acids. The V gene end was trimmed by 5 bases and the J gene end by 8 bases; junction bases not matched to a gene: 13. The full variable domain, with the rest looked up from reference TRBV29-1 and TRBJ2-4, is SAVISQKPSRDICQRGTSLTIQCQVDSQVTMMFWYRQQPGQSLTLIATANQGSEATYESGFVIDKFPISRPNLTFSTLTVSNMSPEDSSIYLCSVRTGQGLAGGYIQYFGAGTRLSVL.

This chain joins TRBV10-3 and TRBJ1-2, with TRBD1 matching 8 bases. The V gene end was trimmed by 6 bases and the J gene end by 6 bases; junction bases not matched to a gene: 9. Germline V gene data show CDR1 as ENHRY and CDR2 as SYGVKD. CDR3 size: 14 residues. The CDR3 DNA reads TGTGCCATCAGACGTGGACAGGGTGGGGATGGCTACACCTTC. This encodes CAIRRGQGGDGYTF.

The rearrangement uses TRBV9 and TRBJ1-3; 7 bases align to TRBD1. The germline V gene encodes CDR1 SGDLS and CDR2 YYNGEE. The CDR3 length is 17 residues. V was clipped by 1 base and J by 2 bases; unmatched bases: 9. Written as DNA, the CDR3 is TGTGCCAGCAGCGTATTTCAAGGGGGCGATCCTGGAAACACCATATATTTT. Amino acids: CASSVFQGGDPGNTIYF.

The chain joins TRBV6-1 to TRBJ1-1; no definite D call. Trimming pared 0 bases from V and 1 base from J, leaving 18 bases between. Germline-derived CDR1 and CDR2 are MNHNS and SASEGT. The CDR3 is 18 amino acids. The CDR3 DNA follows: TGTGCCAGCAGTGAAGCGTATCGGGCGGGAGGAGCGAACACTGAAGCTTTCTTT. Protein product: CASSEAYRAGGANTEAFF.